The T cell receptor (beta chain) under discussion was sequenced for a study of metastatic and nonmetastatic thyroid tumors. Across the whole study: Repertoires were compared across blood and tumor or nodule tissue from malignant and benign thyroid patients.

There are many counts of this clone. The antigen is unknown. Patients underwent thyroid surgery, and none had received any treatment before it. In the study's own analysis: Researchers built a distant-metastasis classifier for papillary thyroid cancer that drew on CDR3 differences across clinicopathological groups. TCRdb re-called the PCR reads with MiXCR. The V and J calls were not made by the authors but by TCRdb's processing. Of about 62,000 clones in the sample, roughly 4.1% were seen once. General observations from the study: In blood and tumor, TCR beta diversity was reportedly significantly higher in malignant thyroid tumors than in benign nodules.

The V end was cut by 3 bases, the J end by 1 base, with 9 bases between. CDR3 length: 14 residues. This receptor was obtained from a female donor with papillary thyroid cancer or a benign thyroid nodule (not recorded which). Some clones in this sample may be carry-over from other donors' samples. Source material: blood. The chain carries TRBV12-3 or TRBV12-4 and TRBJ1-2; D call uncertain. In nucleotides, the CDR3 is TGTGCCAGCAGTTTCGGTCGGGGTAACTATGGCTACACCTTC. It translates to CASSFGRGNYGYTF.